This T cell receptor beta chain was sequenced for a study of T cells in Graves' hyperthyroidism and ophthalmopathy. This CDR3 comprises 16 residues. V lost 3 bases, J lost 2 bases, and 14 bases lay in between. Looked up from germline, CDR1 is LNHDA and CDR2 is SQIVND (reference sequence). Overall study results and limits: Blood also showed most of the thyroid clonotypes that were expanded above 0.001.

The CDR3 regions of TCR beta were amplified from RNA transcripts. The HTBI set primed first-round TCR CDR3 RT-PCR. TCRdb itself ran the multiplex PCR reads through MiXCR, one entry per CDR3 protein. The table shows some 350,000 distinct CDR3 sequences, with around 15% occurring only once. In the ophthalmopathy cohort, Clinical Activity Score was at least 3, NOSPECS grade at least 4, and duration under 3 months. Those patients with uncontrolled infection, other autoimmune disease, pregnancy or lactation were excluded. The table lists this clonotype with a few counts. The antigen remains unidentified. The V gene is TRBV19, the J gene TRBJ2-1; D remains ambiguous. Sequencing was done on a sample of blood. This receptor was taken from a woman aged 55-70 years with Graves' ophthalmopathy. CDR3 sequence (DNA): TGTGCCAGTAGTATGTTCGGCGGTCACGCCTACAATGAGCAGTTCTTC. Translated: CASSMFGGHAYNEQFF.